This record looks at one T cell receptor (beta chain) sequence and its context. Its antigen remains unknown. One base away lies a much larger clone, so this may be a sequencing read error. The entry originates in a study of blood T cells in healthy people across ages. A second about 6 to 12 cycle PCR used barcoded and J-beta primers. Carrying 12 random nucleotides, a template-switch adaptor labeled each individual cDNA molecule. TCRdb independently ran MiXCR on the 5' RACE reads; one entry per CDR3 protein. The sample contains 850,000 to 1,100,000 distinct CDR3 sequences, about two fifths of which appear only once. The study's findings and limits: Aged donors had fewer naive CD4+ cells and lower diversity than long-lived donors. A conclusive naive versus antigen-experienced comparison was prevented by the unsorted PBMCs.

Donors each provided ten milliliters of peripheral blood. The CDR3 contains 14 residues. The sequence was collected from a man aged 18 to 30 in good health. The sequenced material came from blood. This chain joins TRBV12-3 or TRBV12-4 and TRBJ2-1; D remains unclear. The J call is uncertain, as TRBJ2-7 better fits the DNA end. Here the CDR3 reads CASSLGLSYNEQYF. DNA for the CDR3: TGTGCCAGCAGTTTAGGGCTCTCCTACAATGAGCAGTACTTC.